A selection of T cell receptor beta chains follows, all from one sample in a study of blood T cell repertoires in COVID-19. Some clones are missing from TCRdb's copy, which holds only in-frame ones; the method was immunoSEQ multiplex PCR. The data hold 95,000 or so clones, with about nine tenths observed a single time. The specimen was peripheral blood. The receptors come from an older woman with acute or convalescent COVID-19. CDR3s include the opening cysteine and the closing phenylalanine or tryptophan. Each record gives: clone size, J gene, D gene, V gene, CDR3 protein, CDR3 DNA. A D gene is named only where the DNA matches it firmly. Not all rows give a size; the values are once, few, many and, for expanded clones, a class.

NA	TRBJ1-1	TRBD1	TRBV3-1/TRBV3-2	CASSQHLWTGGERATEAFF	TGTGCCAGCAGCCAACACCTCTGGACAGGGGGCGAGAGGGCCACTGAAGCTTTCTTT
NA	TRBJ2-1	TRBD1	TRBV14	CASSQETGRYNEQFF	TGTGCCAGCAGCCAAGAGACAGGGCGGTACAATGAGCAGTTCTTC
NA	TRBJ1-2	TRBD1	TRBV5-1	CASSSDRVHYTF	TGCGCCAGCAGCTCGGACAGGGTACACTACACCTTC
NA	TRBJ2-3	NA	TRBV11-2	CASSPLGGRGTDTQYF	TGTGCCAGCAGCCCCCTGGGGGGGCGCGGCACAGATACGCAGTATTTT
NA	TRBJ2-2	NA	TRBV7-6	CASSQDGSGGTGELFF	TGTGCCAGCAGCCAAGACGGGTCCGGGGGCACCGGGGAGCTGTTTTTT
NA	TRBJ2-2	TRBD2	TRBV7-8	CASSWRITSGNTGELFF	TGTGCCAGCAGCTGGAGAATTACTAGCGGGAACACCGGGGAGCTGTTTTTT
NA	TRBJ2-1	NA	TRBV9	CASSLQSRHEQFF	TGTGCCAGCAGCCTCCAATCGCGGCATGAGCAGTTCTTC
NA	TRBJ1-5	NA	TRBV2	CASKPDSGNQPQHF	TGTGCCAGCAAGCCGGACAGCGGCAATCAGCCCCAGCATTTT
NA	TRBJ2-5	TRBD1	TRBV28	CASSAQGVETQYF	TGTGCCAGCAGTGCTCAGGGGGTGGAGACCCAGTACTTC
NA	TRBJ2-5	TRBD2	TRBV9	CASSVDASGGAETQYF	TGTGCCAGCAGCGTAGATGCTAGCGGGGGGGCAGAGACCCAGTACTTC
few	TRBJ1-4	NA	TRBV5-6	CASSLGTVNEKLFF	TGTGCCAGCAGCTTGGGGACAGTTAATGAAAAACTGTTTTTT
NA	TRBJ1-5	NA	TRBV19	CASSNQGNQPQHF	TGTGCCAGTAGTAACCAGGGAAATCAGCCCCAGCATTTT
NA	TRBJ1-5	NA	TRBV2	CASAQLQGGSQPQHF	TGTGCCAGCGCACAATTACAGGGCGGCAGTCAGCCCCAGCATTTT
NA	TRBJ2-7	TRBD1	TRBV5-5	CASSATGGGSYEQYF	TGTGCCAGCAGCGCGACAGGGGGAGGCTCCTACGAGCAGTACTTC
NA	TRBJ2-7	NA	TRBV10-3	CATNSGALSYEQYF	TGTGCCACCAATAGCGGAGCCCTATCCTACGAGCAGTACTTC
NA	TRBJ2-3	TRBD2	TRBV27	CASSPRRTSGGISTDTQYF	TGTGCCAGCAGCCCGCGCCGGACTAGCGGGGGCATAAGCACAGATACGCAGTATTTT
NA	TRBJ1-2	NA	TRBV16	CASSQQSDGQIYGYTF	TGTGCCAGCAGCCAACAATCTGATGGACAGATCTATGGCTACACCTTC
NA	TRBJ2-2	NA	TRBV11-2	CASSFLGGGTGELFF	TGTGCCAGCAGCTTCCTCGGGGGTGGTACCGGGGAGCTGTTTTTT
NA	TRBJ2-5	TRBD1	TRBV7-2	CASSLAPGRTGTVFALQETQYF	TGTGCCAGCAGCTTAGCTCCAGGGCGGACCGGGACAGTATTCGCTCTTCAAGAGACCCAGTACTTC
many	TRBJ2-3	NA	TRBV10-1	CASGVGIDTQYF	TGCGCCAGCGGAGTAGGTATAGATACGCAGTATTTT
NA	TRBJ2-1	NA	TRBV3-1/TRBV3-2	CASSQVHYGEQFF	TGTGCCAGCAGCCAAGTTCATTACGGTGAGCAGTTCTTC
NA	TRBJ1-5	NA	TRBV6-6	CASSYRAGEGNQPQHF	TGTGCCAGCAGTTACAGGGCGGGCGAGGGCAATCAGCCCCAGCATTTT
NA	TRBJ2-3	NA	TRBV7-9	CASSPPGLSTDTQYF	TGTGCCAGCAGCCCCCCGGGGTTGAGCACAGATACGCAGTATTTT
NA	TRBJ2-3	NA	TRBV15	CATSREALNRGTDTQYF	TGTGCCACCAGCAGAGAGGCTTTGAATCGGGGCACAGATACGCAGTATTTT
NA	TRBJ1-5	NA	TRBV18	CASSPATGFGNQPQHF	TGTGCCAGCTCACCTGCTACAGGGTTTGGGAATCAGCCCCAGCATTTT
NA	TRBJ2-3	TRBD2	TRBV6-4	CASSVGVAGVLDTQYF	TGTGCCAGCAGTGTGGGGGTAGCGGGAGTACTCGATACGCAGTATTTT
NA	TRBJ1-2	NA	TRBV27	CASSLKGGAYGYTF	TGTGCCAGCAGTTTAAAGGGGGGGGCTTATGGCTACACCTTC
NA	TRBJ2-3	TRBD2	TRBV5-8	CASSLQRGDRTDTQYF	TGTGCCAGCAGCTTGCAGCGGGGGGATCGCACAGATACGCAGTATTTT
NA	TRBJ1-2	TRBD1	TRBV27	CASRSRTGTGEHGYTF	TGTGCCAGCAGAAGCCGAACCGGGACAGGGGAGCATGGCTACACCTTC
NA	TRBJ1-2	TRBD1	TRBV18	CASSLTGGSYGYTF	TGTGCCAGCTCACTGACAGGGGGATCCTATGGCTACACCTTC
few	TRBJ2-2	TRBD1	TRBV5-1	CASSFGDRENTGELFF	TGCGCCAGCAGCTTTGGGGACAGGGAGAACACCGGGGAGCTGTTTTTT
NA	TRBJ1-4	NA	TRBV28	CASSLYRASEKLFF	TGTGCCAGCAGTTTATACAGGGCGAGTGAAAAACTGTTTTTT
NA	TRBJ1-1	TRBD1	TRBV19	CASSIGGQVSEAFF	TGTGCCAGTAGTATTGGGGGACAGGTTAGTGAAGCTTTCTTT
NA	TRBJ2-2	NA	TRBV7-2	CASSLGSRNTGELFF	TGTGCCAGCAGCTTAGGATCCAGAAACACCGGGGAGCTGTTTTTT
NA	TRBJ2-6	TRBD1	TRBV7-9	CASSGQGATGANVLTF	TGTGCCAGCAGCGGACAGGGGGCGACTGGGGCCAACGTCCTGACTTTC
NA	TRBJ2-2	TRBD1	TRBV5-1	CASSAKGQMYTGELFF	TGCGCCAGCAGCGCCAAGGGACAGATGTACACCGGGGAGCTGTTTTTT
NA	TRBJ1-1	TRBD1	TRBV18	CASSPGQGTNTEAFF	TGTGCCAGCTCACCTGGACAGGGGACGAACACTGAAGCTTTCTTT
NA	TRBJ1-1	TRBD1	TRBV3-1/TRBV3-2	CASSTGGTEAFF	TGTGCCAGTAGCACAGGGGGCACTGAAGCTTTCTTT
NA	TRBJ2-1	TRBD1	TRBV25-1	CASSGGQRREFF	TGTGCCAGCAGTGGGGGACAGCGTCGGGAGTTCTTC
NA	TRBJ2-7	TRBD1	TRBV5-1	CASSFQDRASNEQCF	TGCGCCAGCAGCTTTCAAGACAGGGCTTCGAACGAGCAGTGCTTC
NA	TRBJ2-7	NA	TRBV18	CASSRALNSYEQYF	TGTGCCAGCTCACGGGCCCTAAACTCCTACGAGCAGTACTTC
once	TRBJ2-1	TRBD1	TRBV3-1/TRBV3-2	CASTLDRGRNYNEQFF	TGTGCCAGCACCCTCGACAGGGGGCGGAACTACAATGAGCAGTTCTTC
once	TRBJ1-1	NA	TRBV19	CAIDSGGGSTEAFF	TGTGCCATAGACTCGGGGGGAGGGAGCACTGAAGCTTTCTTT
NA	TRBJ2-2	TRBD2	TRBV28	CASSTGGAGTGELFF	TGTGCCAGCAGTACCGGGGGGGCGGGCACCGGGGAGCTGTTTTTT
few	TRBJ2-2	NA	TRBV25-1	CASSDTDRNTGELFF	TGTGCCAGCAGTGACACGGACAGGAACACCGGGGAGCTGTTTTTT
NA	TRBJ2-7	NA	TRBV6-5	CASREPYEQYF	TGTGCCAGCCGGGAGCCCTACGAGCAGTACTTC
few	TRBJ1-3	TRBD1	TRBV28	CASSPGTGISGNTIYF	TGTGCCAGCAGTCCCGGGACAGGGATTTCGGGAAACACCATATATTTT
NA	TRBJ2-7	TRBD1	TRBV10-2	CASSAGDRVGEQYF	TGCGCCAGCAGTGCAGGGGACAGGGTGGGCGAGCAGTACTTC
NA	TRBJ2-1	NA	TRBV6-6	CASSYSGAGANEQFF	TGTGCCAGCAGTTACTCGGGGGCAGGGGCCAATGAGCAGTTCTTC
once	TRBJ1-1	TRBD1	TRBV4-1	CASSPTGERAEAFF	TGCGCCAGCAGCCCGACAGGGGAAAGAGCTGAAGCTTTCTTT